This T cell receptor beta chain was recorded in a study of blood T cell repertoires in COVID-19. Whole-study context: Material from acute and convalescent COVID-19 was sourced from the United States, Italy and Spain. T cells, B-cell-depleted T cells, or PBMCs supplied cDNA or gDNA.

The V and J ends lost 10 bases and 8 bases, in that order; junction bases with no gene match: 14. The CDR3 is 15 amino acids. Germline CDR1 reads SNHLY; CDR2 reads FYNNEI. This clone was detected only once. In the original workflow: Nucleated cell number was recorded as an estimate derived from reference gene primer amplification. Assay used: immunoSEQ multiplex PCR; TCRdb lists only in-frame clones, some missing. V and J calls and clone size are those listed in that table; D and trimming were worked out from the DNA. The sample lists about 210,000 clones, 80% to 90% occurring once. The TCR originated in a woman aged 35 to 49 with active or convalescent COVID-19. The gene calls are TRBV2 and TRBJ1-4, with TRBD1 identical over 9 bases. The sample taken for sequencing was peripheral blood. This CDR3 reads CAIKPRTGAGEKLFF. CDR3 nucleotides: TGTGCCATTAAACCGAGGACAGGGGCGGGCGAAAAACTGTTTTTT.